This T cell receptor (beta chain) stems from a study of blood T cell repertoires in COVID-19. Study details: From T cells, B-cell-depleted T cells, or PBMCs came the material, which was cDNA or gDNA.

TCRdb's copy holds only in-frame clones and misses some; the assay was immunoSEQ multiplex PCR. The repertoire holds approximately 100,000 clones, with around 79% as singletons. After removal of 3 bases from V and 2 bases from J, the junction contained 7 bases not matched to a gene. This CDR3 is built from 17 residues. Germline V CDR1 and CDR2: SGDLS, YYNGEE. The sequence was obtained from a man between 65 and 80 years old with active or convalescent COVID-19. The chain joins TRBV9 to TRBJ2-3; 12 positions agree with TRBD1. Sequencing was performed on peripheral blood. CDR3 amino acids: CASSGLRDRGPTDTQYF. The DNA of the CDR3 is TGTGCCAGCAGCGGCCTCCGGGACAGGGGGCCCACAGATACGCAGTATTTT.